This T cell receptor beta chain is drawn from a study of regulatory T cells in long-lasting Graves disease. This clonotype was found many times. The CDR3 is made up of 14 amino acids. CDR1 SGHTA and CDR2 FQGNSA come from the germline V gene. Trimming pared 5 bases from V and 4 bases from J, leaving 13 bases between. Relying on iRepertoire HTBI primers and Arm-PCR of CDR3 regions, the team built TCR beta libraries. Each CDR3 protein gets one entry after TCRdb re-called the multiplex PCR reads with MiXCR. The sample shows hundreds of thousands of distinct CDR3 sequences, about 15% of them seen only once. Time point meaning: newly diagnosed GD, antithyroid drugs for less than 3 months. PBMC RNA was the source of the TCR library. Separately, the same data were catalogued under a study of T cells in Graves' hyperthyroidism and ophthalmopathy.

The chain employs TRBV7-2 and TRBJ2-3; no firm D call. The sequenced sample was peripheral blood mononuclear cells (PBMCs), obtained at new diagnosis, from a patient treated with antithyroid drugs. This receptor was taken from a woman aged 40-65 years with Graves disease. CDR3: CASSQRHGPDTQYF. The CDR3 region has the DNA TGTGCCAGCAGCCAACGCCACGGACCAGATACGCAGTATTTT.